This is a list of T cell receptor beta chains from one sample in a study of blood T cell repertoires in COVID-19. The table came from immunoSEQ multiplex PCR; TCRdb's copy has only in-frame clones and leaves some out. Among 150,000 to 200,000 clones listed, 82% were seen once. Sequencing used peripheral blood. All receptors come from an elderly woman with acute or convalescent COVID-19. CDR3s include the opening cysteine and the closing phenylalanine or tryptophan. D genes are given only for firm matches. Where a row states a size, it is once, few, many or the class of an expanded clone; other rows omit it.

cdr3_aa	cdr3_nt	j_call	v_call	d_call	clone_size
CASSIQGNYGYTF	TGTGCCAGTAGTATCCAGGGAAACTATGGCTACACCTTC	TRBJ1-2	TRBV19	NA	once
CASSLGLAGASQETQYF	TGTGCCAGCAGCTTGGGACTAGCGGGAGCGTCCCAAGAGACCCAGTACTTC	TRBJ2-5	TRBV5-4	TRBD2	NA
CASRLTGQSNYGYTF	TGTGCCAGCAGGTTAACGGGACAGAGTAACTATGGCTACACCTTC	TRBJ1-2	TRBV5-4	TRBD1	NA
CASSLSPSGIEQYF	TGTGCCAGCAGTTTATCTCCTAGCGGGATCGAGCAGTACTTC	TRBJ2-7	TRBV27	TRBD2	NA
CSVAGTVSGSYNEQFF	TGCAGCGTTGCAGGGACAGTGTCCGGAAGTTACAATGAGCAGTTCTTC	TRBJ2-1	TRBV29-1	TRBD1	NA
CASSQDNRANYGYTF	TGTGCCAGCAGCCAAGATAACAGAGCTAACTATGGCTACACCTTC	TRBJ1-2	TRBV3-1/TRBV3-2	NA	NA
CSVAHGQPSGNTIYF	TGCAGCGTTGCTCACGGACAGCCCTCTGGAAACACCATATATTTT	TRBJ1-3	TRBV29-1	NA	NA
CASVRTGYNEQFF	TGTGCCAGCGTGCGGACAGGGTACAATGAGCAGTTCTTC	TRBJ2-1	TRBV6-5	TRBD1	NA
CASSQPGSTDEKLFF	TGCGCCAGCAGCCAACCCGGGTCCACGGATGAAAAACTGTTTTTT	TRBJ1-4	TRBV4-3	NA	once
CASSPPPAGGPGDTQYF	TGTGCCAGCAGCCCGCCCCCAGCGGGAGGGCCAGGAGATACGCAGTATTTT	TRBJ2-3	TRBV5-4	TRBD2	NA
CASSYRGPYGYTF	TGTGCCAGCAGCTACAGGGGGCCCTATGGCTACACCTTC	TRBJ1-2	TRBV11-2	TRBD1	NA
CASSEAGGGYTF	TGCGCCAGCAGTGAAGCGGGGGGAGGCTACACCTTC	TRBJ1-2	TRBV10-1	NA	NA
CASSWQGYNEQFF	TGTGCCAGCAGTTGGCAGGGTTACAATGAGCAGTTCTTC	TRBJ2-1	TRBV12-3/TRBV12-4	NA	NA
CASSLAFAGNTEAFF	TGTGCCAGCAGTTTAGCGTTCGCAGGAAACACTGAAGCTTTCTTT	TRBJ1-1	TRBV27	NA	NA
CASSFRAINYGYTF	TGTGCCAGCAGCTTCAGGGCTATCAACTATGGCTACACCTTC	TRBJ1-2	TRBV5-8	NA	NA
CASSLARGTDTQYF	TGTGCCAGCAGCTTAGCTCGGGGTACAGATACGCAGTATTTT	TRBJ2-3	TRBV7-2	NA	NA
CASSQEGRLGAGGYTF	TGTGCCAGCAGCCAAGAGGGAAGGTTGGGGGCCGGTGGCTACACCTTC	TRBJ1-2	TRBV3-1/TRBV3-2	NA	NA
CASSGTTTYEQYF	TGCGCCAGCAGTGGTACCACAACCTACGAGCAGTACTTC	TRBJ2-7	TRBV10-1	NA	NA
CASSVDRDQPQHF	TGCGCCAGCAGTGTGGACAGGGATCAGCCCCAGCATTTT	TRBJ1-5	TRBV5-1	TRBD1	few
CAWRRGGSNTEAFF	TGTGCCTGGAGAAGGGGGGGGTCGAACACTGAAGCTTTCTTT	TRBJ1-1	TRBV30	NA	NA
CASSLGLAGSGANVLTF	TGCGCCAGCAGCTTGGGACTAGCGGGCTCTGGGGCCAACGTCCTGACTTTC	TRBJ2-6	TRBV5-1	TRBD2	NA
CASSPGGQNTEAFF	TGTGCCAGCAGCCCGGGGGGCCAAAACACTGAAGCTTTCTTT	TRBJ1-1	TRBV9	NA	NA
CASSLMVVGNEQFF	TGTGCCAGCAGCTTAATGGTAGTTGGCAATGAGCAGTTCTTC	TRBJ2-1	TRBV7-2	NA	NA
CAISAHFQTGSTDTQYF	TGTGCCATCAGTGCCCATTTCCAAACAGGTAGCACAGATACGCAGTATTTT	TRBJ2-3	TRBV10-3	NA	NA
CASSLEGNNEQFF	TGTGCCAGCAGCTTAGAGGGGAACAATGAGCAGTTCTTC	TRBJ2-1	TRBV13	NA	NA
CVSSPRGGTADYGYTF	TGTGTCAGCAGCCCCCGGGGGGGGACAGCCGACTATGGCTACACCTTC	TRBJ1-2	TRBV7-2	TRBD1	NA
CASSLRLAVEQYF	TGTGCCAGCAGCTTAAGGCTAGCGGTCGAGCAGTACTTC	TRBJ2-7	TRBV7-2	TRBD2	NA
CATSRAQTGELFF	TGTGCCACCAGCAGGGCTCAGACCGGGGAGCTGTTTTTT	TRBJ2-2	TRBV15	NA	NA
CASRMTVNTEAFF	TGTGCCAGCAGGATGACAGTGAACACTGAAGCTTTCTTT	TRBJ1-1	TRBV2	NA	NA
CASSIGPQGDEKLFF	TGCGCCAGCAGCATCGGGCCACAGGGGGATGAAAAACTGTTTTTT	TRBJ1-4	TRBV5-1	TRBD1	NA
CASSQGTSGGYEQYF	TGTGCCAGCAGCCAGGGGACTAGCGGAGGCTACGAGCAGTACTTC	TRBJ2-7	TRBV4-2	TRBD2	NA
CASSSTSGRDTQYF	TGTGCCAGCAGCTCTACTAGCGGGAGAGATACGCAGTATTTT	TRBJ2-3	TRBV5-6	TRBD2	NA
CASSYTGDYNEQFF	TGTGCCAGCAGCTACACAGGGGACTACAATGAGCAGTTCTTC	TRBJ2-1	TRBV11-3	TRBD1	NA
CASSESGQGFYGYTF	TGTGCCAGCAGTGAATCTGGACAGGGCTTCTATGGCTACACCTTC	TRBJ1-2	TRBV25-1	TRBD1	NA
CASSEAGMNYEQYF	TGTGCCAGCTCAGAGGCAGGGATGAACTACGAGCAGTACTTC	TRBJ2-7	TRBV18	NA	NA
CATAWGGATEAFF	TGTGCCACAGCATGGGGTGGGGCCACTGAAGCTTTCTTT	TRBJ1-1	TRBV6-5	NA	NA
CATRQANEKLFF	TGTGCCACTCGACAGGCTAATGAAAAACTGTTTTTT	TRBJ1-4	TRBV10-3	NA	NA
CASRGGTGGSKYF	TGTGCCAGCAGAGGAGGGACAGGGGGCTCCAAGTACTTC	TRBJ2-7	TRBV6-5	TRBD1	NA
CASSQDLAGETQYF	TGTGCCAGCAGCCAAGATTTAGCGGGAGAGACCCAGTACTTC	TRBJ2-5	TRBV3-1/TRBV3-2	TRBD2	NA
CASSYTWTGAYGYTF	TGTGCCAGCAGTTACACCTGGACAGGGGCTTATGGCTACACCTTC	TRBJ1-2	TRBV6-2/TRBV6-3	TRBD1	few
CASSQEGGLHF	TGCGCCAGCAGCCAAGAGGGGGGACTACATTTT	TRBJ2-3	TRBV4-1	TRBD2	NA
CATSRVGTGGYSEQFF	TGTGCCACCAGCAGAGTGGGAACGGGAGGCTATAGTGAGCAGTTCTTC	TRBJ2-1	TRBV15	TRBD2	NA
CASSSGQGGYEQYF	TGTGCCAGCAGCTCGGGACAAGGGGGCTACGAGCAGTACTTC	TRBJ2-7	TRBV7-9	NA	NA
CASSPLTRAGGLYEQYF	TGTGCCAGTAGTCCCCTAACGAGGGCAGGGGGCTTGTACGAGCAGTACTTC	TRBJ2-7	TRBV19	TRBD1	NA
CASRYIQETQYF	TGTGCCAGCAGGTACATCCAAGAGACCCAGTACTTC	TRBJ2-5	TRBV2	NA	NA
CASSLNEGLAGGEQFF	TGCGCCAGCAGCCTCAACGAGGGACTAGCGGGGGGGGAGCAGTTCTTC	TRBJ2-1	TRBV4-1	TRBD2	once
CASSEGGESTYEQYF	TGCGCCAGCAGTGAAGGGGGGGAAAGTACCTACGAGCAGTACTTC	TRBJ2-7	TRBV10-1	NA	NA
CASTLSSPASYEQYF	TGTGCCAGCACCCTTAGTAGCCCAGCGTCCTACGAGCAGTACTTC	TRBJ2-7	TRBV11-2	NA	NA
CASRAFRDTEAFF	TGTGCCAGTAGAGCGTTTAGAGACACTGAAGCTTTCTTT	TRBJ1-1	TRBV19	NA	NA
CASSRSGSSYNEQFF	TGTGCCAGTAGCAGAAGCGGGAGCTCCTACAATGAGCAGTTCTTC	TRBJ2-1	TRBV19	TRBD2	NA
CAISEALAGGSYEQYF	TGTGCCATCAGCGAGGCCCTAGCGGGAGGGTCCTACGAGCAGTACTTC	TRBJ2-7	TRBV10-3	TRBD2	NA
CASSTGQGREANVLTF	TGTGCCAGTAGTACGGGACAGGGGCGGGAGGCCAACGTCCTGACTTTC	TRBJ2-6	TRBV19	TRBD1	NA